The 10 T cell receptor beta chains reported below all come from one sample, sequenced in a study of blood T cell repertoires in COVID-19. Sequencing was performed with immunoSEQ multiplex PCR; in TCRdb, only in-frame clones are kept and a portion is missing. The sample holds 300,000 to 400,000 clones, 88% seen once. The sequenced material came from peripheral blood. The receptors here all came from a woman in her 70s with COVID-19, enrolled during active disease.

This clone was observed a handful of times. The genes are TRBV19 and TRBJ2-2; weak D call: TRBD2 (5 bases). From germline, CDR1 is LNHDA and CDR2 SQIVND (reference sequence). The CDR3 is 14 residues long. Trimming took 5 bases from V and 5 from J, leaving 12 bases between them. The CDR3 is CASSPNRGTGELFF. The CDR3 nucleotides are TGTGCCAGTAGTCCAAACCGGGGTACCGGGGAGCTGTTTTTT.

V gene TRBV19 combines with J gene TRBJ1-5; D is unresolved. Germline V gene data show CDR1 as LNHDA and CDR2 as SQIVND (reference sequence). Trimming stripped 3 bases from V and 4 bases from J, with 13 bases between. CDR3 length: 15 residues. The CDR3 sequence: CASSIGVLGNQPQHF. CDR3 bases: TGTGCCAGTAGTATCGGGGTCCTCGGGAATCAGCCCCAGCATTTT.

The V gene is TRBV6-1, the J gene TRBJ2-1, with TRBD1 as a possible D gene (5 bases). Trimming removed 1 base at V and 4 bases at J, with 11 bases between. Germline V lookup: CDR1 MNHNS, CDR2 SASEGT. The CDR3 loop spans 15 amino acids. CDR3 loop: CASSEGQSKYNEQFF. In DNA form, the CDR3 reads TGTGCCAGCAGTGAAGGACAGTCAAAGTACAATGAGCAGTTCTTC.

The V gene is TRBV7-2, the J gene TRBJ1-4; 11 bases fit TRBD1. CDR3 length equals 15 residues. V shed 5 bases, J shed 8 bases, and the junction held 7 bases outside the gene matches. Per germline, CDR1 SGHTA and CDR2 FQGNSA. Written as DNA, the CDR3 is TGTGCCAGCAGCCCAGGACAGGGGGCTTGGGAAAAACTGTTTTTT. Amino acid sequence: CASSPGQGAWEKLFF.

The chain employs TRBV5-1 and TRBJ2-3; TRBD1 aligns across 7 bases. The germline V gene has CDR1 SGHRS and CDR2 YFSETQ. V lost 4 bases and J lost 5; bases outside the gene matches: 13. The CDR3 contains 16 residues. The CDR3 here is CASSPETGVSRDTQYF. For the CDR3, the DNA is TGCGCCAGCAGCCCTGAAACAGGGGTGTCGAGAGATACGCAGTATTTT.

CDR3 DNA: TGTGCCTCGTCTCCAGGTTCGAACACCGGGGAGCTGTTTTTT. Encoded protein: CASSPGSNTGELFF. The chain couples TRBV2 to TRBJ2-2; no clear D. Trimming removed 11 bases at V and 0 bases at J, with 13 bases between. Germline V lookup: CDR1 SNHLY, CDR2 FYNNEI. This CDR3 has 14 residues.

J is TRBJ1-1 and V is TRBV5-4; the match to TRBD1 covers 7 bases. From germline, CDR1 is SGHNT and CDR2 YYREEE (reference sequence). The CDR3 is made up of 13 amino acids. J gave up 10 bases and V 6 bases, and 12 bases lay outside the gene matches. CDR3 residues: CASTTADRVGAFF. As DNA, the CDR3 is TGTGCCAGCACCACCGCCGACAGGGTTGGAGCTTTCTTT.

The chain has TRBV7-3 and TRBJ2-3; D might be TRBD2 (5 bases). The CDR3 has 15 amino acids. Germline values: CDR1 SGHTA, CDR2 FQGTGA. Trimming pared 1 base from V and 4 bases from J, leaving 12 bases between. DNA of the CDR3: TGTGCCAGCAGCTTAATTGGAGGAACCGCAGATACGCAGTATTTT. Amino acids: CASSLIGGTADTQYF.

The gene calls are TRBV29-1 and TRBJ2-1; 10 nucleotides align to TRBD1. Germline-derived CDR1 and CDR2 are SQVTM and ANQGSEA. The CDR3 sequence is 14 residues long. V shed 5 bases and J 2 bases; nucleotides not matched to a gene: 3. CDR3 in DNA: TGCAGCGTTCCAGGACAGGGGGCCTACAATGAGCAGTTCTTC. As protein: CSVPGQGAYNEQFF.

The CDR3, as DNA: TGTGCCATCAGTGGGCAGGTCTTCGAGCAGTACTTC. This gives the protein CAISGQVFEQYF. The rearrangement links TRBV10-3 to TRBJ2-7; D unclear. The germline V gene has CDR1 ENHRY and CDR2 SYGVKD. The CDR3 contains 12 residues. The ends were cut back, 4 bases at V and 6 bases at J, with 10 bases in the middle.